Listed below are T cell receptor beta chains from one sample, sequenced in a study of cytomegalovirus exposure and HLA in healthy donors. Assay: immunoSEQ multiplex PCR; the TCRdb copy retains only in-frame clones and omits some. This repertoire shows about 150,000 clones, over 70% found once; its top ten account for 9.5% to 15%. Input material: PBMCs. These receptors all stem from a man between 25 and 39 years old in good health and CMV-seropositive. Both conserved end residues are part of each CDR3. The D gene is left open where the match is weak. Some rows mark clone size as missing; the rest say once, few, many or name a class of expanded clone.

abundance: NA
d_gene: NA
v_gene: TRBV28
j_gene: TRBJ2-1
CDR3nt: TGTGCCAGCAGTTACGCCCAGAATGAGCAGTTCTTC
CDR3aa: CASSYAQNEQFF

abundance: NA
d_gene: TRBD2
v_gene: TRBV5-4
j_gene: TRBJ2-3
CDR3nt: TGTGCCAGCAGTTATACCGGACTAGTGTATGGAGATACGCAGTATTTT
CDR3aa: CASSYTGLVYGDTQYF

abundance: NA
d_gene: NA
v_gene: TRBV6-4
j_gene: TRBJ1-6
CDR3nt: TGTGCCAGCAGCCCAAGCCCCGGAGCCTCACCCCTCCACTTT
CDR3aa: CASSPSPGASPLHF

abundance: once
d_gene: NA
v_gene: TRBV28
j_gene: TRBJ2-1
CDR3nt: TGTGCCAGCACCATGGGTGCTAGCAATGAGCAGTTCTTC
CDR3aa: CASTMGASNEQFF

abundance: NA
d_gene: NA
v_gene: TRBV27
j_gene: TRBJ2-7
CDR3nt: TGTGCCAGCAGTTTAGACACCAGGGGTTACGAGCAGTACTTC
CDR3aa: CASSLDTRGYEQYF

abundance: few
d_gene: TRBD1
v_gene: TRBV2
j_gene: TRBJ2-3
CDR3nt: TGTGCCACCCTGGACAGGGGAACAGATACGCAGTATTTT
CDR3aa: CATLDRGTDTQYF

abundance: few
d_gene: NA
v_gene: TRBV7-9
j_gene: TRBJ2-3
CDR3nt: TGTGCCAGCAGCTTAAGCGAACGGGAGCGAACAGATACGCAGTATTTT
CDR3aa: CASSLSERERTDTQYF

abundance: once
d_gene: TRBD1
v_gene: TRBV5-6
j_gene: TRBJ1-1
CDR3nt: TGTGCCAGCAGCTTGGGGACAGGGCTGTTTTTGAACACTGAAGCTTTCTTT
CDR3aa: CASSLGTGLFLNTEAFF

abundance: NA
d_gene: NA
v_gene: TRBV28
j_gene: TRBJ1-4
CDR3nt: TGTGCCAGCAGTTTCATCGGGGTAGATGATAATGAAAAACTGTTTTTT
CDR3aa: CASSFIGVDDNEKLFF

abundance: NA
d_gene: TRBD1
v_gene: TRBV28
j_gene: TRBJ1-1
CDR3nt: TGTGCCAGCAGTCGACAGGGGTTGGCTGAAGCTTTCTTT
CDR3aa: CASSRQGLAEAFF

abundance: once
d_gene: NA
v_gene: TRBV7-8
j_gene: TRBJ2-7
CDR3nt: TGTGCCAGCAGCCCCGCTGACATCAGTTCGGGGTACGAGCAGTACTTC
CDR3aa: CASSPADISSGYEQYF

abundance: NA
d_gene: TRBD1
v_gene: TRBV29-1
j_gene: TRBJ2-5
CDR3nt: TGCAGCGTCGACTACCTACAGGGGGACCTAGGGGAGACCCAGTACTTC
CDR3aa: CSVDYLQGDLGETQYF

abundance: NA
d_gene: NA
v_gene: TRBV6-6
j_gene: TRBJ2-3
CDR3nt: TGTGCCAGCACACAGGGTTCAGATACGCAGTATTTT
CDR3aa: CASTQGSDTQYF

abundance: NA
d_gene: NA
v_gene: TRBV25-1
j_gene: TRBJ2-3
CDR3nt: TGTGCCAGTAGACTCATGCTCACAGATACGCAGTATTTT
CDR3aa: CASRLMLTDTQYF

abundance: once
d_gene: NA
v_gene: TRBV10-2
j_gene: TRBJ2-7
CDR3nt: TGCGCCAGCAGTGAGTGGGCGGCTAGCGACTACGAGCAGTACTTC
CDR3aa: CASSEWAASDYEQYF

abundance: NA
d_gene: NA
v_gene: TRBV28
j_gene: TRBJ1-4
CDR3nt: TGTGCCAGCAGACCCGGGGGGGGAGGTAATGAAAAACTGTTTTTT
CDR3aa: CASRPGGGGNEKLFF

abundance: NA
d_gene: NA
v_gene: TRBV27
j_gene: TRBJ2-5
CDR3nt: TGTGCCAGCAGTGTTGGTGGGTGGCGGGAGACCCAGTACTTC
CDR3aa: CASSVGGWRETQYF

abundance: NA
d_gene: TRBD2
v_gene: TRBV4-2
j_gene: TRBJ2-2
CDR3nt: TGTGCCAGCAGCCAAGATTTCGGAGCGGGAGGGCCCTCCAGGGAGCTGTTTTTT
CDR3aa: CASSQDFGAGGPSRELFF